The T cell receptor beta chain under discussion was sequenced for a study of OX40 agonist ivuxolimab in advanced cancers. V shed 5 bases and J shed 0 bases, with 13 bases lying between them. Germline values: CDR1 SGHVS, CDR2 FNYEAQ. This CDR3 has 15 residues. The data were produced by immunoSEQ multiplex PCR, yet TCRdb's version contains in-frame clones alone and is incomplete. The sample lists some 19,000 clones; 75% to 85% were seen once. V gene TRBV7-6 combines with J gene TRBJ1-1, with D possibly matching TRBD1 (5 bases). The sequence derives from an adult with an advanced solid tumor such as melanoma, head and neck, liver or kidney cancer. Material: CD4+ or CD8+ T cells sorted from blood, obtained in a trial of the OX40 agonist ivuxolimab. CDR3 nucleotide sequence: TGTGCCAGCAGCCCCTCCCAGGGTCTGAACACTGAAGCTTTCTTT. Protein sequence: CASSPSQGLNTEAFF.